This T cell receptor (beta chain) was recorded in a study of CD8+CD57+ T cells in acquired aplastic anemia. About the study: In CD4+ cells, healthy donors produced an average of approximately 10 million reads.

In this sample, this clonotype turned up many times. The CDR3 covers 14 residues. CDR1 is MNHEY and CDR2 is SMNVEV in the germline V gene (reference sequence). The germline V and J ends were trimmed by 2 bases and 4 bases, with 9 bases remaining between them. Genomic DNA, serving as template, underwent TCR beta VDJ and CDR3 profiling. TCRdb ran MiXCR on the reads and lists one entry per CDR3 protein. Of roughly 64,000 distinct CDR3 sequences detected, around 50% appear once; the ten largest clones hold over 2%. This sequence joins TRBV27 and TRBJ1-3, with D hard to call. The sequenced sample was sorted CD4+, CD8+, or CD8+CD57+ T cells (not recorded which) from PBMCs. This clonotype originated in a human donor in good health, serving as a control. CDR3 coding DNA: TGTGCCAGCAGTTTAATGGGCATGGGAAACACCATATATTTT. Its protein is CASSLMGMGNTIYF.